These 19 T cell receptor beta chains were sequenced from one sample in a study of low-dose radiotherapy and immunotherapy resistance in tumors. Noted time point: before trial treatment. Primers used for first-strand cDNA, a TRAV- and TRBV-specific set, covered both alpha and beta chains. The TCRs were subjected to amplification over roughly 18 PCR cycles employing a constant-region primer in conjunction with a V-primer adapter. Via MiXCR, TCRdb re-called the reads, giving one row per CDR3 protein. The sample carries 65,000 to 90,000 distinct CDR3 sequences, approximately 19% recorded once. Sequencing used PBMCs, obtained before treatment. The receptors shown here come from a male donor with prostate cancer.

This clonotype was seen repeatedly, ten times or more. The chain employs TRBV20-1 and TRBJ2-3; 11 bases map to TRBD2. The CDR3 loop spans 16 amino acids. Germline CDR1 DFQATT, CDR2 SNEGSKA (reference sequence). V was clipped by 0 bases and J by 6 bases; unmatched bases: 8. DNA for the CDR3: TGCAGTGCTAGAGACCGACTAGCGGGAAACGCGGATACGCAGTATTTT. Protein: CSARDRLAGNADTQYF.

In this sample, this clonotype turned up many times. V and J are TRBV5-5 and TRBJ2-5; either TRBD1 or TRBD2 may fit D (5 bases each). The CDR3 has 16 residues. Looked up from germline, CDR1 is SGHKS and CDR2 is YYEKEE (reference sequence). V was pared by 0 bases and J by 5 bases, with 17 bases between. In DNA, the CDR3 is TGTGCCAGCAGCTTGGAATGGGGTAGGGGAGTGGAGACCCAGTACTTC. Amino acid sequence: CASSLEWGRGVETQYF. The variable domain in full, with the rest retrieved from reference TRBV5-5 and TRBJ2-5, is DAGVTQSPTHLIKTRGQQVTLRCSPISGHKSVSWYQQVLGQGPQFIFQYYEKEERGRGNFPDRFSARQFPNYSSELNVNALLLGDSALYLCASSLEWGRGVETQYFGPGTRLLVL.

As to this clonotype: The junction differs from germline at one of its ends, possibly a read error. The chain's CDR3 is CASREGPSAANVLTF. DNA for the CDR3: TGTGCCAGCAGGGAAGGCCCCTCCGCGGCCAACGTCCTGACTTTC. The chain combines TRBV2 with TRBJ2-6, with unresolved D. The V gene's germline CDR1 is SNHLY and CDR2 FYNNEI. The CDR3 runs 15 residues.

This clonotype was observed many times. This chain connects TRBV6-2 or TRBV6-3 to TRBJ2-7; D possibly uses TRBD1 or TRBD2 (5 bases each). V was trimmed by 7 bases and J by 7 bases, leaving 17 bases between them. Looked up from germline, CDR1 is MNHEY and CDR2 is SVGEGT. This CDR3 spans 13 amino acids. CDR3 protein: CASNPSGTREQYF. CDR3 in DNA: TGTGCCAGCAACCCCTCGGGGACCAGGGAGCAGTACTTC.

This clonotype has ten or more counts. This chain links TRBV7-9 with TRBJ2-7; TRBD2 matches at 11 bases. V gave up 3 bases and J gave up 1 base; unmatched junction bases: 14. Germline values: CDR1 SEHNR, CDR2 FQNEAQ (reference sequence). The CDR3 extends over 19 amino acids. The CDR3 DNA reads TGTGCCAGCAGCTTTTTACTCTTGGCTAGCGGGGGGTCGTCCTACGAGCAGTACTTC. Residues: CASSFLLLASGGSSYEQYF.

This clonotype was observed many times. V is TRBV29-1 and J is TRBJ1-2, with D tentatively TRBD1 (6 bases). Trimming stripped 4 bases from V and 7 bases from J, with 13 bases between. This CDR3 comprises 12 residues. Germline V gene data show CDR1 as SQVTM and CDR2 as ANQGSEA. The CDR3 sequence: CSVVPGVVGYTF. The CDR3 region has the DNA TGCAGCGTTGTCCCAGGGGTTGTTGGCTACACCTTC.

This clonotype was counted ten times or more. V and J are TRBV7-2 and TRBJ2-7, with TRBD1 identical over 9 bases. Germline trimming cut 5 bases from V and 5 bases from J; bases unmatched to any gene: 4. The CDR3 contains 13 residues. The germline gives CDR1 SGHTA, CDR2 FQGNSA. Here the CDR3 reads CASSRDRVHEQYF. The CDR3 bases are TGTGCCAGCAGCAGGGACAGGGTCCACGAGCAGTACTTC.

The rearrangement links TRBV6-8 to TRBJ2-1; TRBD2 agrees at 8 bases. Germline-derived CDR1 and CDR2 are MNHGY and SAAAGT. The CDR3 consists of 15 residues. V lost 2 bases to trimming and J lost 2 bases; unmatched junction nucleotides: 2. The chain's CDR3 is CASSYGRGAYNEQFF. The DNA for the CDR3 is TGTGCCAGCAGTTACGGGCGGGGGGCCTACAATGAGCAGTTCTTC.

The table lists this clonotype with many counts. The genes are TRBV24-1 and TRBJ2-1; D remains ambiguous. CDR3 size: 11 residues. Germline CDR1 is KGHDR and CDR2 is SFDVKD. With 5 bases removed from V and 9 bases from J, the gap between germline ends came to 7 bases. CDR3 region: CATSVRSEQFF. DNA for the CDR3: TGTGCCACCAGTGTGAGATCTGAGCAGTTCTTC.

This clonotype was counted many times. This rearrangement joins TRBV7-9 to TRBJ1-6, with D perhaps matching TRBD1 (5 bases). Germline V gives CDR1 SEHNR, CDR2 FQNEAQ (reference sequence). Trimming stripped 1 base from V and 7 bases from J, with 14 bases between. The CDR3 contains 16 residues. CDR3 in DNA: TGTGCCAGCAGCTTAGACAGGAATTACCCCAATTCACCCCTCCACTTT. This encodes CASSLDRNYPNSPLHF.

This clonotype was seen just once. One end of the junction fails to match germline, which may point to a read error. J is TRBJ2-3 and V is TRBV10-1; D is uncertain. The germline V gene encodes CDR1 WNHNN and CDR2 SYGVQD (reference sequence). The CDR3 covers 13 residues. CDR3 in amino acids: CARSASSTDTQYF. The CDR3 DNA reads TGCGCCAGAAGTGCCTCCAGCACAGATACGCAGTATTTT.

There are many counts of this clonotype. The chain joins TRBV2 to TRBJ1-1; D not certain. The CDR3 length is 12 residues. Trimming took off 4 bases at V and 2 bases at J, with 5 bases between the two ends. CDR1 is SNHLY and CDR2 is FYNNEI in the germline V gene. CDR3 sequence (DNA): TGTGCCAGCAGTGGTACAAACACTGAAGCTTTCTTT. It codes for CASSGTNTEAFF.

This clonotype came up a few times. The CDR3 loop reads CAISESSSGRPGELFF. CDR3 coding DNA: TGTGCCATCAGTGAGTCATCTAGCGGGAGACCCGGGGAGCTGTTTTTT. This rearrangement joins TRBV10-3 to TRBJ2-2; the match to TRBD2 covers 10 bases. Trimming removed 0 bases from V and 6 bases from J; junction bases left unmatched: 4. The CDR3 is made up of 16 amino acids. The germline V gene has CDR1 ENHRY and CDR2 SYGVKD.

In its sample, this clonotype was seen a few times. A far larger clone is off by one base, so a read error is likely. This chain joins TRBV10-3 and TRBJ2-5; 9 bases line up with TRBD1. CDR1 ENHRY and CDR2 SYGVKD come from the germline V gene. The ends lost 7 bases at V and 11 bases at J; junction bases unmatched: 14. The CDR3 contains 14 residues. CDR3 coding DNA: TGTGCCATCAATGGACAGGGGAATTACAATGAGCAGTACTTC. It translates to CAINGQGNYNEQYF.

This clonotype was detected ten times or more. The chain joins TRBV19 to TRBJ1-2, with D tentatively TRBD1 (6 bases). The CDR3 contains 13 residues. Germline-derived CDR1 and CDR2 are LNHDA and SQIVND (reference sequence). Trimming took 3 bases from V and 3 from J, leaving 8 bases between them. The CDR3 protein is CASSIAGDYGYTF. The CDR3, as DNA: TGTGCCAGTAGTATTGCAGGGGACTATGGCTACACCTTC.

This clonotype was observed many times. V is TRBV18 and J is TRBJ2-1; D ambiguous. The CDR3 has 13 amino acids. With 0 bases removed from V and 3 bases from J, the gap between germline ends came to 3 bases. In germline, CDR1 is KGHSH, CDR2 LQKENI. For the CDR3, the DNA is TGTGCCAGCTCACCACCCAACTACAATGAGCAGTTCTTC. It encodes CASSPPNYNEQFF.

This clonotype was recorded at least ten times. The chain joins TRBV12-5 to TRBJ2-1; TRBD1 agrees at 7 bases. The germline CDR1 and CDR2 sequences are LGHNT and FRNRAP. This CDR3 comprises 16 residues. After removal of 1 base from V and 3 bases from J, the junction contained 6 bases not matched to a gene. The CDR3 loop reads CASGLGGQYVYNEQFF. CDR3 nucleotides: TGTGCTAGTGGTTTGGGGGGACAGTACGTCTACAATGAGCAGTTCTTC.

This clonotype was counted ten times or more. The chain couples TRBV6-2 or TRBV6-3 to TRBJ2-1; 8 nucleotides align to TRBD1. The V gene's germline CDR1 is MNHEY and CDR2 SVGEGT. CDR3 size: 12 residues. V lost 6 bases, J lost 15 bases, and 10 bases stayed unmatched. This CDR3 is CASRFTDRVPFF. Written as DNA, the CDR3 is TGTGCCAGCAGGTTCACGGACAGGGTCCCGTTCTTC.

There are many counts of this clonotype. The genes are TRBV20-1 and TRBJ2-3, with 15 bases that match TRBD2. Trimming at V came to 5 bases and at J to 0 bases, leaving 3 bases not matched to a gene. The CDR3 sequence is 16 residues long. Germline V lookup: CDR1 DFQATT, CDR2 SNEGSKA (reference sequence). Written as DNA, the CDR3 is TGCAGTGCTGGGACTAGCGGGGGGTACAGCACAGATACGCAGTATTTT. Its protein product is CSAGTSGGYSTDTQYF.